The 23 T cell receptor beta chains presented below share a single source sample, sequenced in a study of T cell responses to AZD1222 COVID-19 vaccine. Sequenced by immunoSEQ multiplex PCR; TCRdb stores in-frame clones only, minus some. The table records more than 75,000 clones, 83% of them present only once. The starting material was peripheral blood, obtained 28 days after the second AZD1222 dose. The receptor source for this set is an adult who received the AZD1222 COVID-19 vaccine.

This clone was recorded only once. The rearrangement links TRBV24-1 to TRBJ1-2; the D gene is possibly TRBD1 (5 bases). Trimming stripped 2 bases from V and 3 bases from J, with 15 bases between. Germline CDR1 is KGHDR and CDR2 is SFDVKD. The CDR3 contains 16 residues. CDR3 protein: CATSDSHFSGDYGYTF. Here the CDR3 DNA reads TGTGCCACCAGTGATTCCCACTTTTCGGGGGACTATGGCTACACCTTC.

The rearrangement joins TRBV30 to TRBJ2-3; tentatively, D is TRBD2 (5 bases). The V end lost 6 bases, the J end lost 2 bases, and 12 bases lay between the germline ends. From germline, CDR1 is GTSNPN and CDR2 SVGIG (reference sequence). The CDR3 consists of 13 residues. CDR3 sequence (DNA): TGTGCCTGCCCTGAGACTAACACAGATACGCAGTATTTT. Its protein product is CACPETNTDTQYF.

The chain combines TRBV25-1 with TRBJ1-1; 11 bases are shared with TRBD1. With 4 bases clipped from V and 3 bases from J, the junction kept 1 base outside the gene matches. Germline CDR1 MGHDK, CDR2 SYGVNS. There are 14 residues in the CDR3. The CDR3 nucleotides read TGTGCCAGCAGTGGGACAGGGGGCTACACTGAAGCTTTCTTT. This gives the protein CASSGTGGYTEAFF.

The chain combines TRBV9 with TRBJ1-1; D is uncertain. CDR1 and CDR2 (germline): SGDLS, YYNGEE. The length of the CDR3 is 14 residues. Trimming took 4 bases from V and 1 from J, leaving 11 bases between them. As DNA, the CDR3 is TGTGCCAGCAGCCTTCGTCCATCGAACACTGAAGCTTTCTTT. Protein product: CASSLRPSNTEAFF.

The chain is built from TRBV10-1 and TRBJ2-7; a weak D match, TRBD1 (7 bases). The CDR3 is 17 residues long. The V end was cut by 8 bases, the J end by 4 bases, with 27 bases between. Per the germline V gene, CDR1 is WNHNN and CDR2 is SYGVQD (reference sequence). The CDR3 protein is CASPPSGGSSLPYEQYF. The DNA of the CDR3 is TGCGCCAGCCCCCCCTCAGGGGGGAGCTCTCTTCCTTACGAGCAGTACTTC.

The chain combines TRBV6-1 with TRBJ2-7; D not certain. With 1 base removed from V and 9 bases from J, the gap between germline ends came to 10 bases. This CDR3 has 12 amino acids. Looked up from germline, CDR1 is MNHNS and CDR2 is SASEGT. The CDR3 loop is CASSEGGISQYF. CDR3 bases: TGTGCCAGCAGTGAAGGGGGAATCTCGCAGTACTTC.

In nucleotides, the CDR3 is TGTGCCAGCTCTTCAGTAAATTTCTCCGGCAGGGGGCTATACGAGCAGTACTTC. It yields the protein CASSSVNFSGRGLYEQYF. The rearrangement links TRBV28 to TRBJ2-7; 8 positions match TRBD1. Germline V gene lookup returns CDR1 MDHEN and CDR2 SYDVKM. This CDR3 comprises 18 residues. V was clipped by 8 bases and J by 4 bases; unmatched bases: 22.

The V call is TRBV7-9, the J call TRBJ2-2; D is undetermined. Germline CDR1 SEHNR, CDR2 FQNEAQ (reference sequence). Trimming took off 4 bases at V and 4 bases at J, with 22 bases between the two ends. The CDR3 has 18 amino acids. DNA of the CDR3: TGTGCCAGCAGCTCCCCCCAGAGTATGAAACAGTTCACCGGGGAGCTGTTTTTT. This translates into CASSSPQSMKQFTGELFF.

This chain joins TRBV28 and TRBJ2-7; D possibly uses TRBD1 or TRBD2 (6 bases each). CDR3 length: 15 residues. Germline V lookup: CDR1 MDHEN, CDR2 SYDVKM. The V gene lost 6 bases and the J gene lost 6 bases, with 21 bases spanning the gap. CDR3 in DNA: TGTGCCAGCAGCCTTCCCAGGGGCTCGGGAGTCGAGCAGTACTTC. Residues: CASSLPRGSGVEQYF.

This clone was recorded once. Other DNA sequences in this sample translate to the same CDR3. V gene TRBV7-9 combines with J gene TRBJ1-5; D is unresolved. V gave up 5 bases and J gave up 4 bases, with 6 bases separating them. CDR1 is SEHNR and CDR2 is FQNEAQ in the germline V gene (reference sequence). The CDR3 loop spans 12 amino acids. The CDR3 sequence is CASSLENQPQHF. In DNA form, the CDR3 reads TGTGCCAGCAGCCTAGAGAATCAGCCCCAGCATTTT. The full variable domain, its missing parts supplied by reference TRBV7-9 and TRBJ1-5, is DTGVSQNPRHKITKRGQNVTFRCDPISEHNRLYWYRQTLGQGPEFLTYFQNEAQLEKSRLLSDRFSAERPKGSFSTLEIQRTEQGDSAMYLCASSLENQPQHFGDGTRLSIL.

The chain has TRBV28 and TRBJ1-1; possible D gene TRBD1, 6 bases. This CDR3 has 11 residues. Trimming stripped 9 bases from V and 11 bases from J, with 16 bases between. The germline CDR1 and CDR2 sequences are MDHEN and SYDVKM. The CDR3 sequence is CASEGGGEAFF. CDR3 nucleotide sequence: TGTGCCAGTGAAGGGGGGGGTGAGGCTTTCTTT.

V is TRBV12-3 or TRBV12-4 and J is TRBJ1-1; D is ambiguous. The V gene lost 3 bases and the J gene lost 5 bases, with 10 bases spanning the gap. This CDR3 spans 13 amino acids. CDR3 bases: TGTGCCAGCAGTTTTAACGAGGCAACTGAAGCTTTCTTT. It is translated as CASSFNEATEAFF.

The chain recombines TRBV9 with TRBJ2-1, with 8 bases fitting TRBD2. The CDR3 totals 15 residues. The germline CDR1 and CDR2 sequences are SGDLS and YYNGEE. V lost 2 bases, J lost 6 bases, and 7 bases stayed unmatched. The DNA for the CDR3 is TGTGCCAGCAGCGTTAGCGGGATTGCGGGCAATGAGCAGTTCTTC. The encoded protein is CASSVSGIAGNEQFF. The variable domain in full, completed from reference TRBV9 and TRBJ2-1, reads DSGVTQTPKHLITATGQRVTLRCSPRSGDLSVYWYQQSLDQGLQFLIQYYNGEERAKGNILERFSAQQFPDLHSELNLSSLELGDSALYFCASSVSGIAGNEQFFGPGTRLTVL.

The V gene is TRBV9, the J gene TRBJ2-3; perhaps TRBD2 as D (6 bases). This CDR3 contains 13 residues. Germline CDR1 SGDLS, CDR2 YYNGEE. The V gene lost 0 bases and the J gene lost 8 bases, with 10 bases spanning the gap. The CDR3 spells CASSVAGAGTQYF. The DNA for the CDR3 is TGTGCCAGCAGCGTAGCGGGAGCAGGTACGCAGTATTTT.

This clone was detected only once. The chain employs TRBV5-1 and TRBJ2-3; D not resolved. The CDR3 is made up of 15 amino acids. Per the germline V gene, CDR1 is SGHRS and CDR2 is YFSETQ. Trimming removed 0 bases at V and 2 bases at J, with 10 bases between. CDR3 protein: CASSLEAVPTDTQYF. The CDR3 DNA follows: TGCGCCAGCAGCTTGGAGGCGGTTCCCACAGATACGCAGTATTTT.

Here the CDR3 DNA reads TGTGCCAGCGGAGCGGCTAACTATGGCTACACCTTC. This codes for CASGAANYGYTF. This chain links TRBV25-1 with TRBJ1-2; D uncertain. The CDR3 is made up of 12 amino acids. CDR1 MGHDK and CDR2 SYGVNS come from the germline V gene. V gave up 8 bases and J gave up 0 bases, with 7 bases separating them.

V usage is TRBV20-1 and J usage is TRBJ2-1, with no clear D. The germline V gene encodes CDR1 DFQATT and CDR2 SNEGSKA (reference sequence). CDR3 length: 11 amino acids. Trimming left V 6 bases short and J 9 bases short, with 12 bases between. The CDR3 sequence is CSATEKLEQFF. Here the CDR3 DNA reads TGCAGTGCCACCGAGAAGCTTGAGCAGTTCTTC.

The chain has TRBV3-1 (or the pseudogene TRBV3-2) and TRBJ2-3; no clear D. CDR1 is LGHDT, CDR2 YNNKEL, per germline (reference sequence). Trimming left V 2 bases short and J 2 bases short, with 2 bases between. This CDR3 has 12 residues. The chain's CDR3 is CASSQPTDTQYF. CDR3 nucleotide sequence: TGTGCCAGCAGCCAACCCACAGATACGCAGTATTTT.

This clone has just one count. This chain connects TRBV2 to TRBJ1-1; no reliable D call. Trimming removed 5 bases at V and 8 bases at J, with 18 bases between. The germline V gene encodes CDR1 SNHLY and CDR2 FYNNEI. CDR3 size: 14 residues. CDR3 DNA sequence: TGTGCCAGCAGTCTCAGAAGGTCGTTGATAGAAGCTTTCTTT. Its protein is CASSLRRSLIEAFF.

The chain links TRBV6-5 to TRBJ1-4; D is uncertain. V lost 6 bases and J lost 9, with 11 bases in between. This CDR3 spans 12 amino acids. CDR1 is MNHEY and CDR2 is SVGAGI in the germline V gene. Here the CDR3 DNA reads TGTGCCAGCAGGATAAGGACCCAAAAACTGTTTTTT. Residues: CASRIRTQKLFF.

The V call is TRBV5-1, the J call TRBJ2-2; D gene unclear. CDR3 length: 14 amino acids. The V end was cut by 8 bases, the J end by 0 bases, with 11 bases between. Germline loops: CDR1 SGHRS, CDR2 YFSETQ. The CDR3 spells CASTERANTGELFF. The CDR3 nucleotides read TGCGCCAGTACGGAGAGAGCGAACACCGGGGAGCTGTTTTTT.

This clone was observed a handful of times. V usage is TRBV6-5 and J usage is TRBJ1-3; D gene uncertain. Trimming took 8 bases from V and 0 from J, leaving 11 bases between them. The CDR3 consists of 14 residues. Germline CDR1 is MNHEY and CDR2 is SVGAGI. In DNA, the CDR3 is TGTGCCAGCGGGAGGGCAAGCTCTGGAAACACCATATATTTT. Amino acid sequence: CASGRASSGNTIYF.

The chain is built from TRBV9 and TRBJ1-4; no clear D gene. This CDR3 is 15 amino acids long. Germline lookup yields CDR1 SGDLS and CDR2 YYNGEE. Trimming cost V 4 bases and J 1 base, with 11 bases left between them. The chain's CDR3 is CASSTGLQTNEKLFF. Here the CDR3 DNA reads TGTGCCAGCAGCACTGGACTTCAAACTAATGAAAAACTGTTTTTT.